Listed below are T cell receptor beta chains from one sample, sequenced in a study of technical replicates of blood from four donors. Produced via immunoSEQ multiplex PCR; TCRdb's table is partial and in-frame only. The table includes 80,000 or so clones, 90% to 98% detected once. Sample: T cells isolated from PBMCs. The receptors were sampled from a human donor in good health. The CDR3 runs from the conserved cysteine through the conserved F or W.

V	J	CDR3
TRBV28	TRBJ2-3	CASRGRTDTQYF
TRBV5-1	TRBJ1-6	CASSPLDPTGGGSPLHF
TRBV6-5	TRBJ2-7	CASREGTEGYEQYF
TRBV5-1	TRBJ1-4	CASSRGTGDEKLFF
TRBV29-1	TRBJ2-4	CSVVSVAKNIQYF
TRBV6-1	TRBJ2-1	CASSEWVASSYNEQFF
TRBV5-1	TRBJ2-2	CASSLGQNTGELFF
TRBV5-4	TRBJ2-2	CASSDKSGALVGELFF
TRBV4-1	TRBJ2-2	CASSQDLRGGRYTGELFF
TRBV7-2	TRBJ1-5	CASSSRGGQPQHF
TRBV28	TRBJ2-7	CASRTGAEGEQYF
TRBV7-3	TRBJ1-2	CASSSQEGTGYTF
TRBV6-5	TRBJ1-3	CASSYSPRSGNTIYF
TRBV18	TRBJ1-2	CASSGAPTGGDYGYTF
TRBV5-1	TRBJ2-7	CASRGDLLGEQYF
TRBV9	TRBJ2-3	CASSVSGGDTDTQYF
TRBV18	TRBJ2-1	CASSPSQDNEQFF
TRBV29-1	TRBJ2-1	CSATGTGAYNEQFF
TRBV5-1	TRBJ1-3	CASSLGQGEVIYF
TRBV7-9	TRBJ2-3	CASSTGLSTDTQYF
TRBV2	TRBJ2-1	CASPGTGEVNEQFF
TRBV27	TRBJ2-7	CASSPTTSGSYEQYF
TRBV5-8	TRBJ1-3	CASSYPGQAGNTIYF
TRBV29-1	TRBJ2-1	CSVATGTGVNEQFF
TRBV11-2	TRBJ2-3	CASSPPPTTDTQYF
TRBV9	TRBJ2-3	CASSVGPGGSTDTQYF
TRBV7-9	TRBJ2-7	CASSPRTAGLEQYF
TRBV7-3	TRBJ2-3	CASTEAGTDTQYF
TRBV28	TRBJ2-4	CASSQGPKNIQYF
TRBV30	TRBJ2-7	CAWRQGLAGYEQYF
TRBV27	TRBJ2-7	CASRSNLGVNEQYF
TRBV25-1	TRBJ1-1	CASRRAVGAEAFF
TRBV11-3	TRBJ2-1	CASSPTSGGANEQFF
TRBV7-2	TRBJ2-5	CASSLGSRVGTQYF
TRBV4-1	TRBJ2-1	CASSQESGGWNEQFF
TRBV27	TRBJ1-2	CASSQGLGYTF
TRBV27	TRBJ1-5	CASSLYGSNQPQHF
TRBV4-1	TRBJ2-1	CASSTHTIGNEQFF
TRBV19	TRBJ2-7	CASKDRGKPYEQYF
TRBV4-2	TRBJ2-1	CASSLSNPGLAGLSEQFF
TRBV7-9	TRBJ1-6	CASSRDRDNSPLHF
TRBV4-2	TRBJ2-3	CASSQAAGGSTDTQYF
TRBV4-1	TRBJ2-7	CASSQDRTGVEQYF
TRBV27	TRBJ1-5	CASSFREDQPQHF
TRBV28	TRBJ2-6	CASSNIISGANVLTF
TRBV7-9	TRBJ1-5	CASSLGGTGNQPQHF
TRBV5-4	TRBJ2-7	CASSQAGIAGNEQYF
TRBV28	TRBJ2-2	CASSLKLAGVTGELFF
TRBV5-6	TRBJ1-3	CASSLPPTSSGNTIYF
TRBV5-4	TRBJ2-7	CASSPWDTSYEQYF
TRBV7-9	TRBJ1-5	CASSSVQGHQPQHF
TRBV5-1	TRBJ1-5	CASSLGSTADQPQHF
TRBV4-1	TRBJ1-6	CASSQDGKGGFQALHF
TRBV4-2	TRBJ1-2	CASSQESGTGLDGYTF
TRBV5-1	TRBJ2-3	CASSWGPSGGNTDTQYF
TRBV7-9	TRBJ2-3	CASSLGGGRTDTQYF
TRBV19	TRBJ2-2	CASSRVSGELFF
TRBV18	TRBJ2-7	CASSPTSQREGRGEQYF